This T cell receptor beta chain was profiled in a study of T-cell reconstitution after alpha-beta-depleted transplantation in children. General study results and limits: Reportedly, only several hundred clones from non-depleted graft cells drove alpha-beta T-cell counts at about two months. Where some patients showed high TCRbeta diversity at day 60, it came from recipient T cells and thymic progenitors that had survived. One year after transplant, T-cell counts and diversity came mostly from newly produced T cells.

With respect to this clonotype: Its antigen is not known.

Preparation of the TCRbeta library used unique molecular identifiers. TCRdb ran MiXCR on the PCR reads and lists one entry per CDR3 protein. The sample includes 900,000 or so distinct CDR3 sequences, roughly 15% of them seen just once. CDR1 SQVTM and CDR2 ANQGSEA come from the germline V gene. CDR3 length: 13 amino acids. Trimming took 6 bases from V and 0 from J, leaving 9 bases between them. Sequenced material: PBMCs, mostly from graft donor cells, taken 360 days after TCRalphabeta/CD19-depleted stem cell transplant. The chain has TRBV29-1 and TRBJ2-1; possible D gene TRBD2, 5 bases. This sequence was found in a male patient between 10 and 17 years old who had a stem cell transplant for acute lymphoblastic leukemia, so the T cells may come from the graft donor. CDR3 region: CSVPLASYNEQFF. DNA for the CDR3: TGCAGCGTCCCTCTAGCCTCCTACAATGAGCAGTTCTTC.